The rows below give T cell receptor beta chains drawn from one sample of a study of cytomegalovirus exposure and HLA in healthy donors. The repertoire was sequenced with immunoSEQ multiplex PCR; TCRdb's copy has only in-frame clones and lacks some. This sample has roughly 120,000 clones, with approximately 70% found just once. Sample: PBMCs. These receptors were taken from a woman in her seventies in good health and CMV-seropositive. CDR3s include the opening cysteine and the closing phenylalanine or tryptophan. Each record gives: V gene, clone size, CDR3 protein. Clone size is stated in some rows and not others, as once, few, many or a class when expanded.

TRBV7-3 | . | CASSSTGGIGGYTF
TRBV6-1 | . | CASSERPLDTQYF
TRBV9 | . | CASSVGAGAAKYEQYF
TRBV27 | . | CASRSGGTAVGYTF
TRBV10-3 | . | CAISGTSRETQYF
TRBV15 | . | CATSRGGTGDGYTF
TRBV5-1 | few | CASSTGGSTNEKLFF
TRBV25-1 | . | CASSQNREKLFF
TRBV5-1 | . | CASRVEVQVNSPLHF
TRBV18 | . | CASSPGLTTGGNYGYTF
TRBV7-8 | . | CASSAEHLALSGYTF
TRBV15 | . | CATSRGQGGETQYF
TRBV7-9 | . | CASSLTGSTEAFF
TRBV2 | . | CASSEGPVMDGYTF
TRBV7-9 | . | CASSLTGGSDGYTF
TRBV4-1 | . | CASSQGFAGTATNEKLFF
TRBV6-5 | . | CASSYGGQGAGSPLHF
TRBV30 | few | CAWAGQDNSPLHF
TRBV5-4 | . | CASSWGTAPDTQYF
TRBV10-3 | . | CAISGGQLPNYGYTF
TRBV2 | few | CATTPEPNYGYTF
TRBV5-1 | . | CASSVDNTDTQYF
TRBV10-3 | . | CAISDQQGHSYEQYF
TRBV7-2 | . | CASSLDRVNSPLHF
TRBV7-7 | once | CASSSGLPQETQYF
TRBV2 | . | CASRRTSGGGETQYF
TRBV7-8 | . | CASSTRAGTTVTQYF
TRBV4-2 | . | CASSSSAGLNTGELFF
TRBV5-1 | . | CASSSLTGYGSHEQYF
TRBV4-1 | few | CASRLMLQTGAKEKLFF
TRBV4-1 | few | CASSQVLGEQFF
TRBV18 | . | CASSPNPGLAGGEQFF
TRBV6-6 | few | CASSPEGAVYETQYF
TRBV5-4 | . | CASSLVTGGNEKLFF
TRBV6-1 | . | CASSDTGTGGADTEAFF
TRBV19 | . | CASSIIGQSDTQYF
TRBV5-1 | . | CASSLGGGGALREQFF
TRBV7-3 | . | CASSLRTSGGAIGELFF
TRBV10-3 | . | CAMQGSGNTIYF
TRBV6-5 | . | CASRPGQGDGYTF
TRBV6-5 | . | CASSYSKGNGNTIYF
TRBV7-2 | once | CASSSDIGYTF
TRBV27 | once | CASRLAGDNEQFF
TRBV5-1 | . | CASSTDGTSSDEQYF
TRBV7-8 | few | CASSHKTEMNTEAFF
TRBV30 | . | CAWSTPTGGGEKLFF
TRBV5-1 | . | CASSSGTPSYNEQFF
TRBV27 | few | CASRRTGTPSSYEQYF
TRBV7-2 | . | CASSLAAGFSYNEQFF
TRBV6-1 | once | CASTLHRDRGTEAFF
TRBV10-3 | . | CAISRGLQETQYF
TRBV5-6 | . | CASSPGLAGGIYNEQFF
TRBV9 | . | CASSVGQNSNQPQHF
TRBV2 | . | CARDLPEQGSDEQFF
TRBV4-1 | . | CASRRTGEETQYF
TRBV7-9 | . | CASSPWTGMNTEAFF
TRBV5-4 | . | CASSLVAGATGISPLHF